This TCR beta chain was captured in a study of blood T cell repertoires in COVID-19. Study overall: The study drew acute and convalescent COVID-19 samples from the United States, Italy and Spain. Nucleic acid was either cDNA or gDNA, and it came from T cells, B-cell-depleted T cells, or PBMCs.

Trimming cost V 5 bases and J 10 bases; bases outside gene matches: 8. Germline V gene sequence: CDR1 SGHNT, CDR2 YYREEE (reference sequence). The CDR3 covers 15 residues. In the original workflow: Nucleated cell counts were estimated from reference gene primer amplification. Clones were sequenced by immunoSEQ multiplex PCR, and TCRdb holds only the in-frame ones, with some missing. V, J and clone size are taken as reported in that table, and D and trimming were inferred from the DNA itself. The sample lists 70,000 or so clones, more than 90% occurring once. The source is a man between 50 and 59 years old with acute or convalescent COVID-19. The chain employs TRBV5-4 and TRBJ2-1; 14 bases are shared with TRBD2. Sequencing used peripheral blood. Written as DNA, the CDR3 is TGTGCCAGCAGTCGATCGGGACTAGCGGGAGTAGAGCAGTTCTTC. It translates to CASSRSGLAGVEQFF.